These 27 T cell receptor beta chains originate from one sample sequenced in a study of CXCR3-negative and CXCR3-positive naive CD8 T cells. TRB cDNA was prepared as libraries by UMI-labeled 5' RACE. TCRdb reprocessed the 5' RACE reads, keeping one entry per CDR3 protein, no DNA. Here the sample table reports about 40,000 distinct CDR3 sequences. Sequenced: memory CD8+ T cells from blood. These receptors all stem from a human donor in good health. Some clones in this sample may be carry-over from other donors' samples.

The rearrangement joins TRBV7-2 to TRBJ2-1. CDR3 length: 13 residues. From germline, CDR1 is SGHTA and CDR2 FQGNSA. This CDR3 reads CASSLALKQEQFF.

The V call is TRBV6-6, the J call TRBJ2-7. In germline, CDR1 is MNHNY, CDR2 SVGAGI (reference sequence). This CDR3 comprises 14 residues. The CDR3 here is CASSYVASAYEQYF.

The chain couples TRBV28 to TRBJ2-1; TCRdb's assignment of TRBD2 cannot be checked, as there is no DNA. Per the germline V gene, CDR1 is MDHEN and CDR2 is SYDVKM. The CDR3 covers 16 residues. This chain's CDR3 is CASSLPGLAAYNEQFF.

The V gene is TRBV5-1, the J gene TRBJ2-2; TCRdb returns TRBD1, unconfirmable since there is no DNA. The CDR3 runs to 14 residues. CDR1 and CDR2 from the germline V gene are SGHRS and YFSETQ. The CDR3 reads CASSSGQGRRELFF.

The J gene is TRBJ1-4, the V gene TRBV6-2 or TRBV6-3; TCRdb selects TRBD1, and the lack of DNA leaves this call unchecked. Germline values: CDR1 MNHEY, CDR2 SVGEGT. This CDR3 spans 17 amino acids. CDR3 protein: CASSFDLRGQGNEKLFF.

This rearrangement joins TRBV29-1 to TRBJ2-7; with no DNA, the TCRdb D assignment of TRBD1 cannot be verified. CDR3 length equals 12 residues. Germline CDR1 is SQVTM and CDR2 is ANQGSEA. CDR3 sequence: CSGAGTGLEQYF.

This sequence joins TRBV5-1 and TRBJ1-4. The CDR3 covers 13 residues. The germline V gene has CDR1 SGHRS and CDR2 YFSETQ. The CDR3: CASSLASDEKLFF.

This chain uses TRBV3-1 with TRBJ2-3; without DNA, the TCRdb call of TRBD2 cannot be checked. CDR1 is LGHDT, CDR2 YNNKEL, per germline (reference sequence). The CDR3 is 16 amino acids. The CDR3 sequence is CASSQVALDSTDTQYF.

The CDR3 sequence: CASSFSGEKFNEQFF. The genes are TRBV6-5 and TRBJ2-1. This CDR3 spans 15 amino acids. Germline CDR1 MNHEY, CDR2 SVGAGI.

The chain uses TRBV4-2 and TRBJ2-2; the TRBD1 assignment by TCRdb is unverifiable without DNA. This CDR3 is built from 16 residues. Germline values: CDR1 LGHNA, CDR2 YNFKEQ. CDR3 protein: CASSPRWGMSSGELFF.

CDR3 region: CASSHRDGSGANVLTF. The J gene is TRBJ2-6, the V gene TRBV4-1. Germline-derived CDR1 and CDR2 are MGHRA and YSYEKL. The length of the CDR3 is 16 residues.

In terms of frequency, this clonotype is medium-sized (0.01 to 0.1%). V is TRBV29-1 and J is TRBJ2-7. Germline V gives CDR1 SQVTM, CDR2 ANQGSEA. CDR3 length equals 11 residues. The CDR3 region is CSVYGSGEQYF.

The chain links TRBV6-2 or TRBV6-3 to TRBJ2-2. Germline V CDR1 and CDR2: MNHEY, SVGEGT. This CDR3 has 14 residues. CDR3 sequence reads: CASSPLGNAGELFF.

This clonotype registers medium-sized by frequency. This chain connects TRBV6-5 to TRBJ2-5; TCRdb returns TRBD1, unconfirmable since there is no DNA. CDR1 is MNHEY and CDR2 is SVGAGI in the germline V gene. The CDR3 has 15 residues. CDR3 loop: CASSPSEQGQETQYF.

This rearrangement joins TRBV7-8 to TRBJ2-3; TCRdb gives TRBD2 as the D gene, but with no DNA this cannot be confirmed. Per germline, CDR1 SGHVS and CDR2 FQNEAQ. This CDR3 contains 15 residues. The CDR3 reads CASSLAGESTDTQYF.

The chain has TRBV21-1 and TRBJ2-7. TRBV21-1 is given as a pseudogene. This CDR3 spans 14 amino acids. The CDR3 loop reads CASSKDRAFYEQYF.

The chain carries TRBV11-2 and TRBJ1-1; TCRdb proposes TRBD1, but this gene call is untestable without DNA. The CDR3 has 14 residues. Germline V gene sequence: CDR1 SGHAT, CDR2 FQNNGV. The CDR3 is CASSVGQGATEAFF.

This rearrangement joins TRBV14 to TRBJ2-1; as DNA is missing, the TRBD2 call by TCRdb cannot be tested. Germline CDR1 and CDR2: SGHDN and FVKESK. CDR3 length: 15 amino acids. CDR3 sequence reads: CASSQDGGSLNEQFF.

The chain uses TRBV13 and TRBJ2-1; TCRdb gives TRBD2 as the D gene, but with no DNA this cannot be confirmed. CDR3 size: 15 residues. CDR1 is PRHDT and CDR2 is FYEKMQ in the germline V gene (reference sequence). CDR3 sequence: CASSPNGLAGNEQFF.

The chain employs TRBV29-1 and TRBJ1-2. CDR3 length: 13 amino acids. Germline CDR1 SQVTM, CDR2 ANQGSEA. CDR3 loop: CSVTPNWDYGYTF.

The gene calls are TRBV6-2 or TRBV6-3 and TRBJ1-2. The CDR3 has 13 residues. Per germline, CDR1 MNHEY and CDR2 SVGEGT. CDR3 region: CASSPLEGYGYTF.

The rearrangement links TRBV6-1 to TRBJ2-3; TCRdb lists TRBD1, though no DNA is available to test this call. Per the germline V gene, CDR1 is MNHNS and CDR2 is SASEGT. The CDR3 runs to 16 residues. The CDR3 sequence: CASSETLDRSTDTQYF.

The rearrangement uses TRBV23-1 and TRBJ1-5; TCRdb proposes TRBD1, but this gene call is untestable without DNA. TRBV23-1 is marked as an open reading frame, function uncertain. CDR3 length: 15 amino acids. The CDR3 reads CASNRRDSPNQPQHF.

The chain recombines TRBV2 with TRBJ2-4; TCRdb proposes TRBD2, but this gene call is untestable without DNA. The CDR3 is made up of 16 amino acids. Per germline, CDR1 SNHLY and CDR2 FYNNEI. The chain's CDR3 is CASSEGAGGPKNIQYF. Looking up the rest from reference TRBV2 and TRBJ2-4 gives the full variable domain: EPEVTQTPSHQVTQMGQEVILRCVPISNHLYFYWYRQILGQKVEFLVSFYNNEISEKSEIFDDQFSVERPDGSNFTLKIRSTKLEDSAMYFCASSEGAGGPKNIQYFGAGTRLSVL.

The rearrangement uses TRBV20-1 and TRBJ2-7. Germline V lookup: CDR1 DFQATT, CDR2 SNEGSKA (reference sequence). The CDR3 covers 14 residues. The CDR3 reads CSARLQDRSYEQYF.

CDR3 in amino acids: CSVEVQGALRYNEQFF. This chain joins TRBV29-1 and TRBJ2-1; TCRdb lists TRBD1, though no DNA is available to test this call. This CDR3 spans 16 amino acids. Germline CDR1 reads SQVTM; CDR2 reads ANQGSEA.

This sequence joins TRBV29-1 and TRBJ2-1; TCRdb proposes TRBD1, but this gene call is untestable without DNA. This CDR3 comprises 14 residues. The germline CDR1 and CDR2 sequences are SQVTM and ANQGSEA. The CDR3 protein is CSVEDGAEGYAEFF.